Reported below is one T cell receptor beta chain. The antigen remains undetermined. The sample comes from a study of T cell responses to AZD1222 COVID-19 vaccine. TCRdb keeps only in-frame clones here, not all; method: immunoSEQ multiplex PCR. The sample carries about 76,000 clones, over 60% recorded once. The CDR3 length is 13 residues. The ends lost 6 bases at V and 8 bases at J; junction bases unmatched: 7. CDR1 MNHNS and CDR2 SASEGT come from the germline V gene. Whole-study results and caveats: Most donors were white British and more were female, and clonal diversity was possibly underestimated.

This receptor was identified in an adult who received the MenACWY meningococcal vaccine as a control. Source: peripheral blood, taken 28 days after the second dose of the MenACWY control vaccine. V gene TRBV6-1 combines with J gene TRBJ1-2, with TRBD1 matching 9 bases. CDR3: CASSLTGGAGYTF. The DNA of the CDR3 is TGTGCCAGCAGCCTTACAGGGGGCGCGGGCTACACCTTC.